Listed here are 15 T cell receptor beta chains from one sample, sequenced in a study of cytomegalovirus exposure and HLA in healthy donors. PCR involved 60 Vbeta and 13 Jbeta primers. Profiled with immunoSEQ multiplex PCR; TCRdb holds only in-frame clones, not every one. The sample has roughly 150,000 clones; about 85% are singletons. Sequenced material: PBMCs. The receptor source for this set is a woman between 18 and 29 years old in good health and CMV-seronegative.

As concerns this clone: The same CDR3 also results from other DNA sequences found in this sample. V usage is TRBV7-2 and J usage is TRBJ2-5; D may be TRBD1 (6 bases). Germline V gives CDR1 SGHTA, CDR2 FQGNSA. With 5 bases removed from V and 1 base from J, the gap between germline ends came to 11 bases. CDR3 length: 14 amino acids. The CDR3 loop reads CASSPRTVQETQYF. In nucleotides, the CDR3 is TGTGCCAGCAGCCCAAGGACAGTCCAAGAGACCCAGTACTTC.

The chain links TRBV25-1 to TRBJ2-7; D remains ambiguous. V gave up 2 bases and J gave up 3 bases, with 8 bases separating them. CDR1 is MGHDK and CDR2 is SYGVNS in the germline V gene. The length of the CDR3 is 13 residues. CDR3 coding DNA: TGTGCCAGCAGTGAAGTTGACTTCTACGAGCAGTACTTC. It is translated as CASSEVDFYEQYF.

The chain combines TRBV18 with TRBJ2-7; 9 bases map to TRBD2. Germline-derived CDR1 and CDR2 are KGHSH and LQKENI. The CDR3 spans 15 residues. J was trimmed by 4 bases and V by 4 bases; bases with no gene match: 8. The CDR3 spells CASSLGTSKPYEQYF. The CDR3 coding sequence is TGTGCCAGCTCACTCGGGACTAGCAAACCGTACGAGCAGTACTTC.

This chain joins TRBV28 and TRBJ2-7; D is uncertain. Germline lookup yields CDR1 MDHEN and CDR2 SYDVKM. CDR3 length: 16 residues. V gave up 1 base and J gave up 0 bases, with 13 bases separating them. The DNA of the CDR3 is TGTGCCAGCAGTTTATCCTTTCCCCTGAGCTCCTACGAGCAGTACTTC. Its protein is CASSLSFPLSSYEQYF.

The CDR3 protein is CASSQGLLQETQYF. The CDR3 region has the DNA TGTGCCAGCAGCCAAGGACTGCTCCAAGAGACCCAGTACTTC. The chain is built from TRBV14 and TRBJ2-5, with D unresolved. Trimming took off 1 base at V and 1 base at J, with 7 bases between the two ends. Germline loops: CDR1 SGHDN, CDR2 FVKESK. There are 14 residues in the CDR3.

J is TRBJ2-3 and V is TRBV9; 8 nucleotides match TRBD2. From germline, CDR1 is SGDLS and CDR2 YYNGEE. V lost 0 bases and J lost 3; bases outside the gene matches: 12. The CDR3 extends over 18 amino acids. The CDR3 sequence is CASSVAPSPGGGTDTQYF. For the CDR3, the DNA is TGTGCCAGCAGCGTAGCCCCTAGCCCCGGGGGGGGTACAGATACGCAGTATTTT.

This clone came up a few times. This chain uses TRBV15 with TRBJ1-3; no firm D call. Germline V gene lookup returns CDR1 LNHNV and CDR2 YYDKDF (reference sequence). CDR3 length: 14 amino acids. Trimming cost V 2 bases and J 3 bases, with 8 bases left between them. CDR3 amino acids: CATSRSGVGNTIYF. CDR3 bases: TGTGCCACCAGCAGATCCGGGGTTGGAAACACCATATATTTT.

Only a few counts were recorded for this clone. One end of the junction does not line up with germline, which may come from a read error. J is TRBJ2-3 and V is TRBV7-3, with 9 bases that match TRBD1. Germline CDR1 is SGHTA and CDR2 is FQGTGA. This CDR3 comprises 16 residues. The DNA for the CDR3 is TGTGCCAGCAGCCTAACGACAGGGGGAAACACAGATACGCAGTATTTT. This encodes CASSLTTGGNTDTQYF.

The genes are TRBV6-4 and TRBJ2-6; D might be TRBD2 (6 bases). This CDR3 has 16 residues. V lost 5 bases and J lost 5, with 16 bases in between. CDR1 is MRHNA, CDR2 SNTAGT, per germline. The CDR3 region is CASSLQPGLRANVLTF. CDR3 in DNA: TGTGCCAGCAGTCTTCAACCGGGACTCCGGGCCAACGTCCTGACTTTC.

The rearrangement uses TRBV6-5 and TRBJ1-6; 7 bases line up with TRBD1. The CDR3 contains 16 residues. The V gene's germline CDR1 is MNHEY and CDR2 SVGAGI. With V trimmed by 1 base and J by 7 bases, 7 bases remained unmatched. CDR3 DNA: TGTGCCAGCAGTTACTTATCAGACAGGGTCAATTCACCCCTCCACTTT. Protein product: CASSYLSDRVNSPLHF.

The chain recombines TRBV11-3 with TRBJ2-1; the match to TRBD2 covers 13 bases. Germline V gene data show CDR1 as SGHNT and CDR2 as YENEEA. This CDR3 spans 18 amino acids. J was trimmed by 4 bases and V by 4 bases; bases with no gene match: 10. The CDR3 region has the DNA TGTGCCAGCAGCTCCGGACTAGCGGGGGATCTTTTATACAATGAGCAGTTCTTC. This translates into CASSSGLAGDLLYNEQFF.

The CDR3 region is CASSLRADGGAYEQYF. The CDR3 nucleotides read TGTGCCAGCAGTTTAAGGGCGGACGGAGGGGCCTACGAGCAGTACTTC. The chain has TRBV27 and TRBJ2-7; D is perhaps TRBD2 (6 bases). The germline V gene encodes CDR1 MNHEY and CDR2 SMNVEV (reference sequence). V dropped 2 bases and J dropped 2 bases, with 16 bases sitting between them. The CDR3 has 16 residues.

CDR3 region: CASSSAGTSASGEQFF. CDR3 DNA sequence: TGTGCCAGCAGCTCAGCCGGGACTAGCGCGTCTGGGGAGCAGTTCTTC. The chain links TRBV6-6 to TRBJ2-1, with 10 bases matching TRBD2. After removal of 6 bases from V and 10 bases from J, the junction contained 15 bases not matched to a gene. Germline V lookup: CDR1 MNHNY, CDR2 SVGAGI (reference sequence). CDR3 length: 16 amino acids.

The chain couples TRBV30 to TRBJ1-1, with a weak D call TRBD1 (5 bases). The length of the CDR3 is 15 residues. CDR1 and CDR2 from the germline V gene are GTSNPN and SVGIG (reference sequence). V was cut by 0 bases and J by 1 base, with 12 bases left in between. Here the CDR3 DNA reads TGTGCCTGGAGTGTACCAGGACACAGGAACACTGAAGCTTTCTTT. It translates to CAWSVPGHRNTEAFF.

The rearrangement joins TRBV5-8 to TRBJ1-1; tentative D call: TRBD1 (5 bases). The CDR3 is made up of 18 amino acids. Germline assignment: CDR1 SGHTS and CDR2 YDEGEE. Trimming stripped 4 bases from V and 0 bases from J, with 22 bases between. CDR3: CASSPLVDTTGLNTEAFF. The CDR3 region has the DNA TGTGCCAGCAGCCCTTTGGTGGACACGACTGGATTGAACACTGAAGCTTTCTTT.